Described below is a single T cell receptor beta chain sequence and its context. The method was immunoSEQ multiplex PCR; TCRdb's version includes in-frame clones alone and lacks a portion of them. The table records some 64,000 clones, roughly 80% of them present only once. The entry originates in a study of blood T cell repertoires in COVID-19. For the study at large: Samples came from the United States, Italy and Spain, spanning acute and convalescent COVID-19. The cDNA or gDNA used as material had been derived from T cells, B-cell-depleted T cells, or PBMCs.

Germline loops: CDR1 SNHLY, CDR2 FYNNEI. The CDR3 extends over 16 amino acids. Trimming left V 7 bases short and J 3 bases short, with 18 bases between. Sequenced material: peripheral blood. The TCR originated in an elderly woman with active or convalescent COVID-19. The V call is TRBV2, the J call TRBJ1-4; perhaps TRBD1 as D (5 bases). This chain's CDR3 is CASTPQGTAANEKLFF. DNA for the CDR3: TGTGCCAGCACTCCGCAGGGCACGGCGGCTAATGAAAAACTGTTTTTT.